The 2 T cell receptor beta chains listed next were all sequenced from one sample in a study of beta chain features in type 1 diabetes. Expressed TCRB transcripts got sequenced, as all isolated RNA was reverse transcribed. The method was immunoSEQ multiplex PCR; TCRdb's version includes in-frame clones alone and lacks a portion of them. The table shows under 300,000 clones, with under 8.5% occurring only once. Sample: central memory CD4+ T cells from blood. The receptors were sampled from a woman younger than 30 in good health.

This rearrangement joins TRBV7-9 to TRBJ2-5, with D maybe TRBD2 (6 bases). V was pared by 5 bases and J by 5 bases, with 21 bases between. Per the germline V gene, CDR1 is SEHNR and CDR2 is FQNEAQ (reference sequence). CDR3 size: 16 residues. The CDR3 loop reads CASSLDRGGLGETQYF. In DNA form, the CDR3 reads TGTGCCAGCAGCCTCGACCGTGGGGGGTTGGGCGAGACCCAGTACTTC.

CDR3 in amino acids: CATSRAGANNEKLFF. The CDR3 nucleotides are TGTGCCACCAGCAGAGCCGGAGCCAATAATGAAAAACTGTTTTTT. J is TRBJ1-4 and V is TRBV15; D gene uncertain. The length of the CDR3 is 15 residues. V shed 1 base and J shed 4 bases, with 10 bases lying between them. The germline CDR1 and CDR2 sequences are LNHNV and YYDKDF (reference sequence).